The rows below give T cell receptor beta chains drawn from one sample of a study of T cells in pancreatic ductal adenocarcinoma. Profiled with immunoSEQ multiplex PCR; TCRdb holds only in-frame clones, not every one. The table shows around 100,000 clones, with 90% to 95% occurring only once. The sequenced material came from PBMCs. Receptors originate from a human donor with pancreatic ductal adenocarcinoma. The CDR3 runs from the conserved cysteine through the conserved F or W. A D gene is named only where the DNA matches it firmly. Some rows have no size entry. The others give once, few or many, or a class for an expanded clone.

d_call,v_call,j_call,clone_size,cdr3_nt,cdr3_aa
TRBD1,TRBV7-8,TRBJ2-7,.,TGTGCCAGCATCCGAGACAGGGGCTATTACGAGCAGTACTTC,CASIRDRGYYEQYF
TRBD1,TRBV28,TRBJ1-4,once,TGTGCCAGCAAAACTCCGGGACAGGGGCAGGAAAAACTGTTTTTT,CASKTPGQGQEKLFF
.,TRBV27,TRBJ1-2,.,TGTGCCAGCAGTTTGGATGCGGTTTCTTCGTATGGCTACACCTTC,CASSLDAVSSYGYTF
.,TRBV29-1,TRBJ2-3,.,TGCAGCGTTGATTCGGGGGTCTGGGGGACTAGCACAGATACGCAGTATTTT,CSVDSGVWGTSTDTQYF
TRBD2,TRBV7-2,TRBJ2-3,.,TGTGCCAGCAGCTTACGGGTGGGAGGGGATACGCAGTATTTT,CASSLRVGGDTQYF
.,TRBV30,TRBJ2-2,.,TGTGCCTGGAGTTCTACCGGGGAGCTGTTTTTT,CAWSSTGELFF
TRBD1,TRBV5-1,TRBJ2-1,.,TGCGCCAGCAGCAGAGACAGGGGGGCTTACAATGAGCAGTTCTTC,CASSRDRGAYNEQFF
TRBD2,TRBV28,TRBJ2-5,.,TGTGCCAGCAGTTTATACACTAGCGGACAAGAGACCCAGTACTTC,CASSLYTSGQETQYF
.,TRBV5-1,TRBJ2-2,.,TGCGCCAGCAGCTTGGATTGGAGTCTCACCGGGGAGCTGTTTTTT,CASSLDWSLTGELFF
TRBD2,TRBV5-6,TRBJ2-7,.,TGTGCCAGCAGCTTTTTGGGACTAGCACGTGAGCAGTACTTC,CASSFLGLAREQYF
.,TRBV29-1,TRBJ1-4,.,TGCAGCGGCCAAGGAAGGGGGGGGGAAAAACTGTTTTTT,CSGQGRGGEKLFF
TRBD1,TRBV30,TRBJ1-1,once,TGTGCCTGGAGTGTCCAGGGGGACACTGAAGCTTTCTTT,CAWSVQGDTEAFF
TRBD2,TRBV5-4,TRBJ2-1,.,TGTGCCAGCAGCTTGGCGGGGGGGGGCCCCTACAATGAGCAGTTCTTC,CASSLAGGGPYNEQFF
.,TRBV7-9,TRBJ2-5,.,TGTGCCAGCAGCTGGGACTTGGAGGTATTGGCAGGGCAAGAGACCCAGTACTTC,CASSWDLEVLAGQETQYF
.,TRBV10-3,TRBJ2-1,once,TGTGCCATCAGTGAGAGGGGGTTGGACAATGAGCAGTTCTTC,CAISERGLDNEQFF
.,TRBV27,TRBJ2-7,.,TGTGCCAGCAGTTTTCTCGGCAGGACCTACGAGCAGTACTTC,CASSFLGRTYEQYF
TRBD1,TRBV28,TRBJ2-7,.,TGTGCCACGGTAGGACAGGAACTGAGCTACGAGCAGTACTTC,CATVGQELSYEQYF
.,TRBV19,TRBJ1-1,.,TGTGCCAGTTTGATGGGGAGGGACAACCTGAACACTGAAGCTTTCTTT,CASLMGRDNLNTEAFF
TRBD1,TRBV2,TRBJ2-7,.,TGTGCCAGCAACGGACAGGGAATCCACGAGCAGTACTTC,CASNGQGIHEQYF
TRBD2,TRBV5-6,TRBJ2-3,few,TGTGCCAGCAGCTTGGCCGGACTAGCGGGATCAGATACGCAGTATTTT,CASSLAGLAGSDTQYF
TRBD2,TRBV19,TRBJ2-1,.,TGTGCCAGTAGTATCACACTAGCGGGGGCATACAATGAGCAGTTCTTC,CASSITLAGAYNEQFF
.,TRBV18,TRBJ1-1,.,TGTGCCAGCTCACCCTTCGACCGACAGGTAATGAACACTGAAGCTTTCTTT,CASSPFDRQVMNTEAFF
TRBD2,TRBV6-4,TRBJ2-1,.,TGTGCCAGCAAACCGGGACTAGCGAGCAATGAGCAGTTCTTC,CASKPGLASNEQFF
.,TRBV11-2,TRBJ1-2,.,TGTGCCAGCAGCTCGGTCGACAGATACTATGGCTACACCTTC,CASSSVDRYYGYTF
.,TRBV10-1,TRBJ1-1,once,TGCGCCAGCAGTGAGTCGAAACTCCAGAACACTGAAGCTTTCTTT,CASSESKLQNTEAFF